The 6 T cell receptor beta chains in this list originate from one sample, sequenced in a study of blood T cell repertoires in COVID-19. Produced via immunoSEQ multiplex PCR; TCRdb's table is partial and in-frame only. This sample yields more than 95,000 clones, of which approximately 87% are seen a single time; approximately 8% belongs to the top ten. The sample consisted of peripheral blood. All receptors come from a man in his 70s who had recovered from COVID-19.

The V gene is TRBV9, the J gene TRBJ1-5, with 7 positions matching TRBD1. Germline assignment: CDR1 SGDLS and CDR2 YYNGEE. The V and J ends lost 4 bases and 4 bases, in that order; junction bases with no gene match: 5. The CDR3 loop spans 14 amino acids. CDR3 nucleotide sequence: TGTGCCAGCAGCCCGGGGACAGATAATCAGCCCCAGCATTTT. The encoded protein is CASSPGTDNQPQHF.

The V and J genes are TRBV5-1 and TRBJ2-1; D is undetermined. There are 15 residues in the CDR3. The germline CDR1 and CDR2 sequences are SGHRS and YFSETQ. The ends were cut back, 4 bases at V and 3 bases at J, with 14 bases in the middle. The CDR3 DNA reads TGCGCCAGCAGCACTGGCGGAGTTTTCTACAATGAGCAGTTCTTC. It encodes CASSTGGVFYNEQFF.

This clone has only one observation. The chain employs TRBV7-3 and TRBJ2-3; 11 bases match TRBD2. Trimming took 0 bases from V and 1 from J; bases not matched to a gene: 6. CDR1 SGHTA and CDR2 FQGTGA come from the germline V gene. The CDR3 consists of 18 residues. CDR3 in DNA: TGTGCCAGCAGCTTAACGAGCCTAGCGGGGGGCCGCACAGATACGCAGTATTTT. Translated: CASSLTSLAGGRTDTQYF.

In DNA form, the CDR3 reads TGCGCCACCCGGAGGGGTACAGCTCATAGCAATCAGCCCCAGCATTTT. Protein product: CATRRGTAHSNQPQHF. The V call is TRBV10-2, the J call TRBJ1-5, with D possibly being TRBD1 (5 bases). Deletions cut 10 bases from V and 0 bases from J, with 19 bases between. The CDR3 is 16 residues long. Per germline, CDR1 WSHSY and CDR2 SAAADI.

The chain employs TRBV6-1 and TRBJ2-3, with no clear D. Between the trimmed V and J ends, which lost 3 bases and 0 bases, there was a span of 4 bases. Per germline, CDR1 MNHNS and CDR2 SASEGT. The CDR3 consists of 13 residues. The CDR3 spells CASSDGSTDTQYF. CDR3 nucleotide sequence: TGTGCCAGCAGTGACGGGAGCACAGATACGCAGTATTTT.

The V and J genes are TRBV19 and TRBJ1-5; 9 bases align to TRBD1. J was trimmed by 7 bases and V by 5 bases; bases with no gene match: 9. This CDR3 region has 15 residues. From germline, CDR1 is LNHDA and CDR2 SQIVND (reference sequence). CDR3: CASSHLDRGEQPQHF. The CDR3, as DNA: TGTGCCAGTAGTCACTTAGACAGGGGGGAACAGCCCCAGCATTTT.